This TCR beta chain was retrieved from a study of post-analysis software for immune sequencing data. On the study more broadly: There were relapsing-remitting, secondary progressive and progressive-relapsing multiple sclerosis among the disease courses included. Study-wide findings and caveats: About five TRBV segments appeared more often in patients than in controls, and TRBV5-6, TRBV5-1 and TRBV20-1 were among these. Relative to controls, patients with multiple sclerosis showed significantly lower normalized Chao1 diversity.

Trimming at V came to 5 bases and at J to 6 bases, leaving 6 bases not matched to a gene. Germline CDR1 is MNHEY and CDR2 is SVGAGI. The CDR3 extends over 13 amino acids. Unique molecular identifiers were present in the TCR beta cDNA libraries. TCRdb analysed the PCR reads with MiXCR anew, one entry per CDR3 protein. The table records 600,000 to 700,000 distinct CDR3 sequences, roughly three fifths of them present only once. About this clonotype: Its target is unknown.

Input material: blood. The origin of this receptor is a girl aged 2 to 9 with multiple sclerosis. The chain uses TRBV6-5 and TRBJ1-1; TRBD1 aligns across 7 bases. The CDR3 coding sequence is TGTGCCAGCAGTCCCAGGACAGGCGCTGAAGCTTTCTTT. It is translated as CASSPRTGAEAFF.